The 21 T cell receptor beta chains below all came from one sample that was sequenced in a study of blood T cell repertoires in COVID-19. The data were produced by immunoSEQ multiplex PCR, yet TCRdb's version contains in-frame clones alone and is incomplete. The sample holds about 310,000 clones, around 86% seen once. The specimen sequenced was PBMCs or T cells enriched from blood (not recorded which). Source of these receptors: a man aged 55-75 years who had recovered from COVID-19.

The V call is TRBV19, the J call TRBJ2-5; maybe TRBD1 (6 bases). Germline V gives CDR1 LNHDA, CDR2 SQIVND (reference sequence). Trimming took off 5 bases at V and 2 bases at J, with 9 bases between the two ends. The CDR3 is 13 amino acids. The CDR3 loop reads CASSRQAQETQYF. CDR3 in DNA: TGTGCCAGTAGTCGACAGGCACAAGAGACCCAGTACTTC.

The V and J genes are TRBV7-2 and TRBJ1-1, with 7 bases fitting TRBD1. The CDR3 consists of 15 residues. Germline V gene lookup returns CDR1 SGHTA and CDR2 FQGNSA. Trimming at V came to 3 bases and at J to 0 bases, leaving 4 bases not matched to a gene. The CDR3 DNA is TGTGCCAGCAGCTTGGGGGACAGCATGAACACTGAAGCTTTCTTT. Protein: CASSLGDSMNTEAFF.

The chain has TRBV2 and TRBJ1-2; TRBD1 agrees at 7 bases. Trimming took 2 bases from V and 5 from J; bases not matched to a gene: 17. Germline-derived CDR1 and CDR2 are SNHLY and FYNNEI. The length of the CDR3 is 18 residues. The CDR3: CASSESLGGSGQLYGYTF. DNA for the CDR3: TGTGCCAGCAGTGAAAGTTTAGGGGGCAGTGGGCAATTATATGGCTACACCTTC.

The V and J genes are TRBV5-4 and TRBJ2-7; 13 bases line up with TRBD2. The CDR3 length is 16 residues. Germline V lookup: CDR1 SGHNT, CDR2 YYREEE (reference sequence). Unmatched junction bases numbered 2, after V lost 2 bases and J lost 0 bases. CDR3 loop: CASSFGLAGASYEQYF. CDR3 in DNA: TGTGCCAGCAGCTTTGGACTAGCGGGAGCCTCCTACGAGCAGTACTTC.

This chain links TRBV7-6 with TRBJ2-6, with 9 positions matching TRBD1. The V and J ends lost 5 bases and 2 bases, in that order; junction bases with no gene match: 10. Germline V CDR1 and CDR2: SGHVS, FNYEAQ. The CDR3 totals 18 residues. DNA for the CDR3: TGTGCCAGCAGCCCCCAGGGACAGGGAAGACCTGGGGCCAACGTCCTGACTTTC. This sequence encodes CASSPQGQGRPGANVLTF.

The chain links TRBV24-1 to TRBJ1-2; D is unclear. Trimming left V 9 bases short and J 0 bases short, with 4 bases between. The CDR3 has 11 residues. Germline assignment: CDR1 KGHDR and CDR2 SFDVKD. This CDR3 is CATSSNYGYTF. CDR3 nucleotide sequence: TGTGCCACCTCATCTAACTATGGCTACACCTTC.

The V gene is TRBV4-1, the J gene TRBJ2-7; the match to TRBD2 covers 9 bases. Per germline, CDR1 MGHRA and CDR2 YSYEKL. The V segment lost 1 base and the J segment 0 bases; nucleotides outside the gene matches: 4. The CDR3 has 16 residues. As DNA, the CDR3 is TGCGCCAGCAGCCAAGTGCGGGAGGGCCACTCCTACGAGCAGTACTTC. Amino acids: CASSQVREGHSYEQYF.

V gene TRBV12-3 or TRBV12-4 combines with J gene TRBJ2-7, with D possibly matching TRBD2 (5 bases). The CDR3 has 11 amino acids. V lost 8 bases and J lost 6, with 11 bases in between. CDR3: CASGRYGEQYF. The CDR3 DNA sequence: TGTGCCAGCGGGAGATATGGCGAGCAGTACTTC.

This chain links TRBV2 with TRBJ2-3; 13 nucleotides align to TRBD2. The CDR3 has 16 amino acids. Germline values: CDR1 SNHLY, CDR2 FYNNEI. V lost 7 bases and J lost 3; bases outside the gene matches: 7. CDR3 amino acids: CASTGATSGRTDTQYF. As DNA, the CDR3 is TGTGCCAGCACAGGGGCGACTAGCGGGAGGACAGATACGCAGTATTTT.

This rearrangement joins TRBV5-6 to TRBJ1-1; no clear D gene. V lost 2 bases to trimming and J lost 1 base, with 12 bases between them. Germline V gene data show CDR1 as SGHDT and CDR2 as YYEEEE. This CDR3 has 15 amino acids. CDR3: CASSFRRNSNTEAFF. The CDR3, as DNA: TGTGCCAGCAGCTTTCGCAGGAATTCGAACACTGAAGCTTTCTTT.

The rearrangement links TRBV3-1 (or the pseudogene TRBV3-2) to TRBJ1-1; D is possibly TRBD1 (5 bases). Trimming pared 10 bases from V and 1 base from J, leaving 13 bases between. The length of the CDR3 is 13 residues. CDR1 LGHDT and CDR2 YNNKEL come from the germline V gene (reference sequence). CDR3: CATQGLKNTEAFF. Here the CDR3 DNA reads TGTGCCACCCAGGGACTCAAGAACACTGAAGCTTTCTTT.

This CDR3 is CASSLDSGAYNEQFF. In nucleotides, the CDR3 is TGTGCCAGCAGCTTAGATTCGGGAGCGTACAATGAGCAGTTCTTC. V gene TRBV11-2 combines with J gene TRBJ2-1; tentative D call: TRBD2 (6 bases). The CDR3 consists of 15 residues. CDR1 is SGHAT, CDR2 FQNNGV, per germline. Trimming took off 0 bases at V and 4 bases at J, with 10 bases between the two ends.

This clone was counted a single time. V gene TRBV4-3 combines with J gene TRBJ1-6, with D possibly matching TRBD1 (6 bases). The CDR3 covers 15 residues. Trimming stripped 4 bases from V and 8 bases from J, with 15 bases between. Germline loops: CDR1 LGHNA, CDR2 YSLEER. CDR3 sequence: CASSREDRRYSPLHF. The CDR3 nucleotides are TGCGCCAGCAGCCGGGAAGACAGGCGGTATTCACCCCTCCACTTT.

The chain links TRBV19 to TRBJ2-1; D perhaps matches TRBD1 (6 bases). CDR3 length: 15 residues. Germline lookup yields CDR1 LNHDA and CDR2 SQIVND (reference sequence). V was trimmed by 6 bases and J by 2 bases, leaving 14 bases between them. The CDR3, as DNA: TGTGCCAGTAGATTACAGGGATTGGCCTACAATGAGCAGTTCTTC. The encoded protein is CASRLQGLAYNEQFF.

This chain uses TRBV12-3 or TRBV12-4 with TRBJ2-1, with D possibly TRBD1 on 6 matching bases. This CDR3 has 13 residues. V was shortened by 3 bases and J by 6 bases, with 9 bases between the two germline ends. CDR3 sequence reads: CASSLQGINEQFF. DNA of the CDR3: TGTGCCAGCAGTTTGCAGGGGATCAATGAGCAGTTCTTC.

DNA of the CDR3: TGTGCCAGTAGTATAAGGCGCGGGGGCCCTAGCAATCAGCCCCAGCATTTT. As protein: CASSIRRGGPSNQPQHF. The chain carries TRBV19 and TRBJ1-5, with a weak D call TRBD1 (6 bases). There are 17 residues in the CDR3. With 2 bases removed from V and 0 bases from J, the gap between germline ends came to 14 bases. The germline V gene encodes CDR1 LNHDA and CDR2 SQIVND (reference sequence). The entire variable domain, with the rest obtained from reference TRBV19 and TRBJ1-5, is as follows: DGGITQSPKYLFRKEGQNVTLSCEQNLNHDAMYWYRQDPGQGLRLIYYSQIVNDFQKGDIAEGYSVSREKKESFPLTVTSAQKNPTAFYLCASSIRRGGPSNQPQHFGDGTRLSIL.

The rearrangement links TRBV5-4 to TRBJ2-1, with TRBD1 matching over 10 bases. Trimming at V came to 4 bases and at J to 5 bases, leaving 9 bases not matched to a gene. The CDR3 has 16 amino acids. CDR1 is SGHNT, CDR2 YYREEE, per germline (reference sequence). CDR3 DNA sequence: TGTGCCAGCAGCCCCTGGGACAGGGGCAGCGACAATGAGCAGTTCTTC. Translating it yields CASSPWDRGSDNEQFF.

The J gene is TRBJ1-1, the V gene TRBV7-9; 9 positions agree with TRBD1. This CDR3 has 14 amino acids. Germline V gene sequence: CDR1 SEHNR, CDR2 FQNEAQ (reference sequence). The V gene end was trimmed by 5 bases and the J gene end by 1 base; junction bases not matched to a gene: 2. The CDR3 spells CASSGGQGNTEAFF. The CDR3 coding sequence is TGTGCCAGCAGCGGGGGACAGGGGAACACTGAAGCTTTCTTT.

V is TRBV4-1 and J is TRBJ2-7; D might be TRBD2 (6 bases). The CDR3 spans 16 residues. Between the trimmed V and J ends, which lost 0 bases and 3 bases, there was a span of 15 bases. Per germline, CDR1 MGHRA and CDR2 YSYEKL. The CDR3 spells CASSQDMGGGFYEQYF. For the CDR3, the DNA is TGCGCCAGCAGCCAAGATATGGGGGGAGGCTTCTACGAGCAGTACTTC.

The rearrangement links TRBV19 to TRBJ1-5, with 7 bases identical to TRBD1. J lost 3 bases, V lost 4 bases, and 3 bases had no gene match. The germline V gene encodes CDR1 LNHDA and CDR2 SQIVND (reference sequence). The CDR3 covers 14 residues. The DNA of the CDR3 is TGTGCCAGTAGTACAACAGGGGACAATCAGCCCCAGCATTTT. Translation gives CASSTTGDNQPQHF.

V is TRBV18 and J is TRBJ2-2; the match to TRBD1 covers 7 bases. This CDR3 contains 14 residues. CDR1 is KGHSH and CDR2 is LQKENI in the germline V gene. V lost 2 bases, J lost 3 bases, and 0 bases stayed unmatched. The CDR3 region has the DNA TGTGCCAGCTCACCAGGACAGGACACCGGGGAGCTGTTTTTT. It is translated as CASSPGQDTGELFF.